The present entry profiles one TCR beta chain with its context. This sample was taken from a study of blood T cell repertoires in COVID-19. Original processing methods: Reference gene primers were amplified, and this amplification served to estimate nucleated cell counts. The method was immunoSEQ multiplex PCR; TCRdb's version includes in-frame clones alone and lacks a portion of them. V, J and clone size are taken as reported in that table, and D and trimming were inferred from the DNA itself. The repertoire holds some 200,000 clones, with roughly nine tenths as singletons. V was pared by 2 bases and J by 4 bases, with 16 bases between. CDR1 LGHNA and CDR2 YSLEER come from the germline V gene. This CDR3 is built from 16 residues.

The source material was peripheral blood. This receptor was obtained from a woman aged 45-65 years with acute or convalescent COVID-19. V usage is TRBV4-3 and J usage is TRBJ2-3; possible D gene TRBD1, 6 bases. Here the CDR3 reads CASSQKPPPGADTQYF. CDR3 DNA: TGCGCCAGCAGCCAAAAACCCCCCCCAGGGGCAGATACGCAGTATTTT.